This is a list of T cell receptor beta chains from one sample in a study of T cells in Graves' hyperthyroidism and ophthalmopathy. TCRdb reprocessed the multiplex PCR reads with MiXCR, giving one entry per CDR3 protein. The sample carries about 400,000 distinct CDR3 sequences, roughly 13% recorded once. The sequencing sample was made of blood. The origin of the receptors is a man aged 50 to 60 with Graves' ophthalmopathy. The CDR3 runs from the conserved cysteine through the conserved F or W. A D gene is named only where the DNA matches it firmly. Clone sizes are given selectively: once, few, many, or a class where the clone is expanded.

d_gene,abundance,len,j_gene,v_gene,CDR3aa,CDR3nt
TRBD1,many,13,TRBJ2-1,TRBV2,CASTGQGYNEQFF,TGTGCCAGCACGGGACAGGGTTACAATGAGCAGTTCTTC
TRBD1,.,14,TRBJ1-5,TRBV2,CASGGQGRSVPQHF,TGTGCCAGCGGGGGACAGGGTAGATCTGTGCCCCAGCATTTT
TRBD1,.,15,TRBJ1-2,TRBV2,CASSDPGQSLYGYTF,TGTGCCAGCAGTGACCCGGGACAGTCTTTGTATGGCTACACCTTC
TRBD2,.,18,TRBJ2-3,TRBV5-6,CATQRGLAGEVGTDTQYF,TGTGCCACCCAAAGGGGACTAGCGGGAGAAGTGGGTACAGATACGCAGTATTTT
.,.,15,TRBJ2-7,TRBV19,CASSNLPSGSDEQYF,TGTGCCAGTAGTAACCTCCCCTCGGGGTCCGACGAGCAGTACTTC
.,few,11,TRBJ2-3,TRBV6-1,CASMSTDTQYF,TGTGCCAGCATGTCAACAGATACGCAGTATTTT
TRBD1,.,13,TRBJ2-1,TRBV4-1,CASSRDRVYEQFF,TGCGCCAGCAGCCGAGACAGGGTGTACGAGCAGTTCTTC
TRBD2,many,16,TRBJ2-1,TRBV20-1,CSASPMVAGVYNEQFF,TGCAGTGCTAGCCCTATGGTAGCGGGAGTTTACAATGAGCAGTTCTTC
TRBD2,few,13,TRBJ2-7,TRBV12-3/TRBV12-4,CASSLSGEHEQYF,TGTGCCAGCAGTTTAAGCGGGGAACACGAGCAGTACTTC
TRBD2,.,16,TRBJ2-1,TRBV27,CASSFIPSGSNNEQFF,TGTGCCAGCAGTTTCATCCCTAGCGGGAGTAACAATGAGCAGTTCTTC
.,.,11,TRBJ2-7,TRBV6-2/TRBV6-3,CASSYVGMQYF,TGTGCCAGCAGTTACGTGGGGATGCAGTACTTC
.,many,12,TRBJ1-1,TRBV2,CASSPQDTEAFF,TGTGCCAGCAGCCCACAAGACACTGAAGCTTTCTTT
TRBD2,few,18,TRBJ2-7,TRBV7-9,CASSYPGLAGESSYEQYF,TGTGCCAGCAGCTACCCGGGACTAGCGGGAGAGAGCTCCTACGAGCAGTACTTC
.,many,17,TRBJ1-3,TRBV18,CASSPLGPAFSGNTIYF,TGTGCCAGCTCACCACTTGGACCGGCTTTCTCTGGAAACACCATATATTTT
.,many,12,TRBJ2-7,TRBV20-1,CSARRDVYEQYF,TGCAGTGCTAGACGGGACGTCTACGAGCAGTACTTC
TRBD1,.,15,TRBJ2-5,TRBV7-2,CASSQNRGRGETQYF,TGTGCCAGCAGCCAGAACAGGGGGCGAGGGGAGACCCAGTACTTC
TRBD1,many,16,TRBJ1-2,TRBV3-1,CASSASPGTGQDGYTF,TGTGCCAGCAGCGCCAGTCCGGGGACAGGGCAAGATGGCTACACCTTC
.,many,13,TRBJ2-1,TRBV28,CASTTTDYNEQFF,TGTGCCAGCACCACGACGGACTACAATGAGCAGTTCTTC
TRBD2,.,14,TRBJ2-7,TRBV6-2/TRBV6-3,CASSLAGGRLEQYF,TGTGCCAGCAGTCTAGCGGGAGGTCGTCTCGAGCAGTACTTC
.,.,14,TRBJ2-6,TRBV6-1,CASSKVGGANVLTF,TGTGCCAGCAGTAAAGTTGGTGGGGCCAACGTCCTGACTTTC
.,many,13,TRBJ1-4,TRBV30,CAWSKVEWEKLFF,TGTGCCTGGAGTAAGGTAGAGTGGGAAAAACTGTTTTTT
.,.,16,TRBJ1-1,TRBV29-1,CSVEDRYRTSNTEAFF,TGCAGCGTTGAAGATCGTTACAGAACTTCGAACACTGAAGCTTTCTTT
TRBD2,few,14,TRBJ2-5,TRBV6-5,CASSYSASGETQYF,TGTGCCAGCAGTTACTCGGCTAGCGGAGAGACCCAGTACTTC
TRBD2,many,18,TRBJ2-3,TRBV7-6,CASSLTPLAGGSKDTQYF,TGTGCCAGCAGCTTAACTCCTCTAGCGGGAGGCTCTAAAGATACGCAGTATTTT